This T cell receptor (beta chain) comes out of a study of patients and donors after allogeneic stem cell transplantation. TCRdb re-derived calls from the RT-PCR reads in MiXCR, one entry per CDR3 protein. The data hold approximately 150,000 distinct CDR3 sequences, with 20% to 25% observed a single time. The CDR3 spans 17 residues. The V gene lost 0 bases and the J gene lost 3 bases, with 20 bases spanning the gap. Germline values: CDR1 DFQATT, CDR2 SNEGSKA (reference sequence). This clonotype has only a few counts. This sequence was found in a human donor who was either an allogeneic HSCT recipient or a stem cell or donor lymphocyte infusion donor (not recorded which). It is not recorded whose cells these are; they may come from a transplant donor. The sequenced sample was blood, either unsorted or a sorted T cell fraction (not recorded which). The chain carries TRBV20-1 and TRBJ1-1, with a tentative D call TRBD1 (5 bases). This chain's CDR3 is CSARDLYRPGRHTEAFF. In DNA form, the CDR3 reads TGCAGTGCTAGAGATCTATATCGTCCAGGGAGGCACACTGAAGCTTTCTTT.